These T cell receptor beta chains were read from a single sample in a study of Tregs in tolerant kidney transplant recipients. Method: immunoSEQ multiplex PCR; TCRdb's copy keeps in-frame clones and lacks some. Seen here are 54,000 or so clones, 90% to 95% observed once, and the top ten hold over 12%. The starting material was CD8+ T cells from blood (PBMCs), obtained 24 months after the transplant. The source of these receptors is a human patient who received a combined kidney and bone marrow transplant. Certain T cells may be donor cells from the graft. Both conserved end residues are part of each CDR3. The order of the fields is J gene, D gene, clone size, V gene, CDR3 DNA, CDR3 protein. A D gene is named only where the DNA matches it firmly. Clone size appears in some rows only: once, few, many, or a class for an expanded clone.

J: TRBJ2-5
D: .
size: .
V: TRBV30
DNA: TGTGCCTGGGGACGGGCGGCGGGGTTGGAGACCCAGTACTTC
CDR3: CAWGRAAGLETQYF

J: TRBJ2-7
D: .
size: .
V: TRBV19
DNA: TGTGCCAGTAGCCAGGACACGTACGAGCAGTACTTC
CDR3: CASSQDTYEQYF

J: TRBJ1-1
D: .
size: once
V: TRBV27
DNA: TGTGCCAGCAGTTTATACCAGGGAACTGAAGCTTTCTTT
CDR3: CASSLYQGTEAFF

J: TRBJ2-7
D: TRBD1
size: .
V: TRBV29-1
DNA: TGCAGCGCGGGACAGGGACTTGGATCCTACGAGCAGTACTTC
CDR3: CSAGQGLGSYEQYF

J: TRBJ1-2
D: .
size: .
V: TRBV5-4
DNA: TGTGCCAGCAGCTTCACCATTCAGGGCTATGGCTACACCTTC
CDR3: CASSFTIQGYGYTF

J: TRBJ2-7
D: .
size: .
V: TRBV4-2
DNA: TGTGCCAGCAGCCAGTTCAGGGGTAGGTACGAGCAGTACTTC
CDR3: CASSQFRGRYEQYF

J: TRBJ2-7
D: .
size: once
V: TRBV6-1
DNA: TGTGCCAGCAGTCAGACTAGTTTCCACGAGCAGTACTTC
CDR3: CASSQTSFHEQYF

J: TRBJ2-1
D: TRBD1
size: .
V: TRBV11-2
DNA: TGTGCCAGCAGCTCGACAGGGCTCTACAATGAGCAGTTCTTC
CDR3: CASSSTGLYNEQFF

J: TRBJ2-7
D: TRBD2
size: .
V: TRBV7-2
DNA: TGTGCCAGCAGCTTCGGCGGGGGGGCCTACGAGCAGTACTTC
CDR3: CASSFGGGAYEQYF

J: TRBJ2-2
D: .
size: once
V: TRBV7-9
DNA: TGTGCCAGCAGCTTAGTGCGTCAAGACAGTCCCGGGGAGCTGTTTTTT
CDR3: CASSLVRQDSPGELFF

J: TRBJ2-3
D: .
size: .
V: TRBV7-6
DNA: TGTGCCAGCAGCTTAGGGCTGAGGGGGACAGATACGCAGTATTTT
CDR3: CASSLGLRGTDTQYF

J: TRBJ1-5
D: TRBD1
size: .
V: TRBV7-9
DNA: TGTGCCAGCAGCTTAGCCACCCGGACAGGGGGGTACAATCAGCCCCAGCATTTT
CDR3: CASSLATRTGGYNQPQHF

J: TRBJ2-1
D: .
size: .
V: TRBV7-9
DNA: TGTGCCAGCAGCCCCCGGATGATTAGTCGGGAGTACTACAATGAGCAGTTCTTC
CDR3: CASSPRMISREYYNEQFF

J: TRBJ1-2
D: .
size: .
V: TRBV4-1
DNA: TGCGCCAGCAGCCCGCCGGCAGGGGACTATGGCTACACCTTC
CDR3: CASSPPAGDYGYTF

J: TRBJ2-7
D: TRBD1
size: .
V: TRBV27
DNA: TGTGCCAGCAGTTTATCGTCGGGGACAGGGTCCTACGAGCAGTACTTC
CDR3: CASSLSSGTGSYEQYF

J: TRBJ2-7
D: .
size: .
V: TRBV6-5
DNA: TGTGCCAGCAGTTATGGTGGGGGCTATAACGAGCAGTACTTC
CDR3: CASSYGGGYNEQYF

J: TRBJ2-1
D: .
size: .
V: TRBV5-1
DNA: TGCGCCAGCAGGGAGGAAGCACCTTACAATGAGCAGTTCTTC
CDR3: CASREEAPYNEQFF

J: TRBJ2-7
D: .
size: .
V: TRBV4-2
DNA: TGTGCCAGCAGCCAAGGGGCGGGCTCCGCCCACGAGCAGTACTTC
CDR3: CASSQGAGSAHEQYF

J: TRBJ1-6
D: .
size: .
V: TRBV28
DNA: TGTGCCAGCAGTCGTAGGGGGGGTTCACCCCTCCACTTT
CDR3: CASSRRGGSPLHF

J: TRBJ2-1
D: .
size: .
V: TRBV29-1
DNA: TGCAGCGTTGAAGGAGGGAGCTCCTACAATGAGCAGTTCTTC
CDR3: CSVEGGSSYNEQFF

J: TRBJ1-1
D: .
size: .
V: TRBV7-9
DNA: TGTGCCAGCAGCTCCGGGACACAACTATACGCTGAAGCTTTCTTT
CDR3: CASSSGTQLYAEAFF

J: TRBJ2-1
D: .
size: .
V: TRBV28
DNA: TGTGCCAGCAGTTATACTGTGAGCTCCTACAATGAGCAGTTCTTC
CDR3: CASSYTVSSYNEQFF

J: TRBJ1-1
D: .
size: .
V: TRBV14
DNA: TGTGCCAGCAGCCAAGGGCCGGGATTGAACACTGAAGCTTTCTTT
CDR3: CASSQGPGLNTEAFF

J: TRBJ2-3
D: .
size: .
V: TRBV2
DNA: TGTGCCAGCGGCTGGGGGGGCACAGATACGCAGTATTTT
CDR3: CASGWGGTDTQYF